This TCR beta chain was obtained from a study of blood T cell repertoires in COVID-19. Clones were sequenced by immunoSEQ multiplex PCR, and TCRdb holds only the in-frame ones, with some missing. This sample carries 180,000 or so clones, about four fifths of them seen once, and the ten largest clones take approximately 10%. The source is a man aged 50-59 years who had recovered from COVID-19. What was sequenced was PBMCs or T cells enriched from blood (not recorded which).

The CDR3, as DNA: TGCGCCAGCAGGACCGACTGGGGGCGGGAGACCCAGTACTTC. Translated, it gives CASRTDWGRETQYF. The chain has TRBV5-1 and TRBJ2-5; weak D call: TRBD1 (6 bases). Trimming stripped 5 bases from V and 5 bases from J, with 16 bases between. CDR1 is SGHRS and CDR2 is YFSETQ in the germline V gene. This CDR3 spans 14 amino acids. The whole variable domain, filled in from reference TRBV5-1 and TRBJ2-5, reads KAGVTQTPRYLIKTRGQQVTLSCSPISGHRSVSWYQQTPGQGLQFLFEYFSETQRNKGNFPGRFSGRQFSNSRSEMNVSTLELGDSALYLCASRTDWGRETQYFGPGTRLLVL.